This entry is about one TCR beta chain. The sample is drawn from a study of T cell responses to AZD1222 COVID-19 vaccine. Germline trimming cut 7 bases from V and 5 bases from J; bases unmatched to any gene: 13. The CDR3 extends over 16 amino acids. Germline assignment: CDR1 LNHDA and CDR2 SQIVND (reference sequence). The protocol was immunoSEQ multiplex PCR, while the TCRdb copy is restricted to in-frame clones and leaves out a portion. The sample lists 70,000 to 95,000 clones, around 93% occurring once. The TCR comes from an adult who received the AZD1222 COVID-19 vaccine. The specimen comprised peripheral blood, sampled 28 days after the second AZD1222 dose. The rearrangement uses TRBV19 and TRBJ2-1, with 8 bases matching TRBD2. The chain's CDR3 is CASTHSGGGTNNEQFF. DNA of the CDR3: TGTGCCAGTACCCACTCCGGGGGGGGGACAAACAATGAGCAGTTCTTC.